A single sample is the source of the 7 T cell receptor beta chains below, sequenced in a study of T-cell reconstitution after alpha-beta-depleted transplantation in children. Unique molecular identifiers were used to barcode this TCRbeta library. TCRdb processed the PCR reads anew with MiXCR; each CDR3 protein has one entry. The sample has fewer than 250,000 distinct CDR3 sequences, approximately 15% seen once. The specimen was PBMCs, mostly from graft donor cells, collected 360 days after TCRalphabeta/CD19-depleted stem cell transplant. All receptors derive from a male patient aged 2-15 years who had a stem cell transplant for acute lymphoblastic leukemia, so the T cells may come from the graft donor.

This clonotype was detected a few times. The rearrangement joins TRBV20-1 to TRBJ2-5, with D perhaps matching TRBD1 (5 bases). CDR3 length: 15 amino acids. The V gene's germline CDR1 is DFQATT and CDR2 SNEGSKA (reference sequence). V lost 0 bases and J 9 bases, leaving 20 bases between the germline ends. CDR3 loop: CSARDPAWEGVAQYF. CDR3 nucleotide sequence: TGCAGTGCTAGAGATCCGGCCTGGGAAGGGGTGGCCCAGTACTTC.

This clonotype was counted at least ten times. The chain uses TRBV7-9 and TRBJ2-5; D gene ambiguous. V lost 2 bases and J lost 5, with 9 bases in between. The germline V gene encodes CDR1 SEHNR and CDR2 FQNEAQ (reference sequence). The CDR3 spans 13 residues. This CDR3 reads CASSLSAEETQYF. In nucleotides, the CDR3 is TGTGCCAGCAGCTTAAGTGCCGAGGAGACCCAGTACTTC.

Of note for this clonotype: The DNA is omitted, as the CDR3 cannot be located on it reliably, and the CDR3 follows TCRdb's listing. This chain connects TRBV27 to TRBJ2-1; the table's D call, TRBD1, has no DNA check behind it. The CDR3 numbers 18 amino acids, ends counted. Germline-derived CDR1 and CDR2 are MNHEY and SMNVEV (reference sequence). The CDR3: CAIKLYLCRDRVSNEQFF.

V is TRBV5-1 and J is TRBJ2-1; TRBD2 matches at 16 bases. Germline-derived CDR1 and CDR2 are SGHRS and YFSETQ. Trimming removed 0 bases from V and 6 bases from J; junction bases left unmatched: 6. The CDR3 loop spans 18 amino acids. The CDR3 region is CASSLEPGLAGGRNEQFF. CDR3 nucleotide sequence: TGCGCCAGCAGCTTGGAACCGGGACTAGCGGGGGGGCGCAATGAGCAGTTCTTC.

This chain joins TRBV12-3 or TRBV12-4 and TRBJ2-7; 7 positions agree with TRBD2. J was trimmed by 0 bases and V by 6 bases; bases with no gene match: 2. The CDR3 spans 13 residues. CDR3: CASRRTSSYEQYF. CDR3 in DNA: TGTGCCAGCAGACGGACTAGCTCCTACGAGCAGTACTTC.

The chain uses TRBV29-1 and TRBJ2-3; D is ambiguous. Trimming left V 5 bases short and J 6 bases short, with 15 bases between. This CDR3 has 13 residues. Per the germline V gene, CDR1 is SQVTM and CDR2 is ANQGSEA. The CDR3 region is CSVRLVGQDTQYF. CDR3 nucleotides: TGCAGCGTTCGATTGGTCGGGCAGGATACGCAGTATTTT.

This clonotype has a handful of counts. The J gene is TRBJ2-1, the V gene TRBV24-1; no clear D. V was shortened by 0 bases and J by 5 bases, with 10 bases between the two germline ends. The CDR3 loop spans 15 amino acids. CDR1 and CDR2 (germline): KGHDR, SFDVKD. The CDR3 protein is CATSDLEQLHNEQFF. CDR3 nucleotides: TGTGCCACCAGTGATTTGGAGCAGCTTCACAATGAGCAGTTCTTC.